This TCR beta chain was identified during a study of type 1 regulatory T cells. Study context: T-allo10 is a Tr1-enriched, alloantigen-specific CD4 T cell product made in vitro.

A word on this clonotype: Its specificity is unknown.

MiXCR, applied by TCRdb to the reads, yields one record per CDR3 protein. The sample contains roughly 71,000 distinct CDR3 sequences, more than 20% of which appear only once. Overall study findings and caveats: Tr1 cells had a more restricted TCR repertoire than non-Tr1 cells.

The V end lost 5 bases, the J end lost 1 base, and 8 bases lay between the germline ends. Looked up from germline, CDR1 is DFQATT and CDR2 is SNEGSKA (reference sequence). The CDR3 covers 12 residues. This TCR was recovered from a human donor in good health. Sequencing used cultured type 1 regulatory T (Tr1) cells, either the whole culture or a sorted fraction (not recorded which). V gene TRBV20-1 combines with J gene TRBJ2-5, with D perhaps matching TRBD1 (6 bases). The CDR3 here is CSAGTIQETQYF. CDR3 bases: TGCAGTGCTGGGACAATCCAAGAGACCCAGTACTTC.